The rows below give T cell receptor beta chains drawn from one sample of a study of technical replicates of blood from a handful of donors. Using immunoSEQ multiplex PCR, the repertoire was profiled, and TCRdb retains in-frame clones only, with some absent. The data show tens of thousands of clones, approximately 97% seen once. Input material: T cells isolated from PBMCs. Every receptor here comes from a human donor in good health. CDR3s include the opening cysteine and the closing phenylalanine or tryptophan. A D gene is named only where the DNA matches it firmly. Size values are once, few and many counts, or a class for expanded clones, and some rows have none.

>TRBV2|once|13|TRBJ1-2|TRBD1
CASSRDSNYGYTF
TGTGCCAGCAGTCGGGACAGCAACTATGGCTACACCTTC
>TRBV4-1|.|12|TRBJ1-1|.
CASRSVNTEAFF
TGCGCCAGCAGATCCGTGAACACTGAAGCTTTCTTT
>TRBV18|.|17|TRBJ2-1|TRBD1
CASSPRTGTGDHNEQFF
TGTGCCAGCTCACCGCGAACCGGGACAGGGGACCACAATGAGCAGTTCTTC
>TRBV10-3|.|14|TRBJ2-1|.
CAISVAVSIGEQFF
TGTGCCATCAGTGTTGCTGTGTCGATCGGTGAGCAGTTCTTC
>TRBV2|.|12|TRBJ1-2|.
CASSSSRQGYTF
TGTGCCAGCAGTTCATCTAGACAGGGCTACACCTTC
>TRBV27|.|16|TRBJ2-7|TRBD1
CASSGIGTGKSYEQYF
TGTGCCAGCAGTGGAATAGGGACAGGGAAATCCTACGAGCAGTACTTC
>TRBV27|.|15|TRBJ1-2|TRBD1
CASSLRPGQHYGYTF
TGTGCCAGCAGTCTACGACCGGGACAGCACTATGGCTACACCTTC
>TRBV7-2|.|15|TRBJ2-7|TRBD1
CASSSYPGTALEQYF
TGTGCCAGCAGCTCGTACCCCGGGACAGCATTAGAGCAGTACTTC
>TRBV5-1|.|13|TRBJ1-1|.
CASSLVQSTEAFF
TGCGCCAGCAGCTTGGTACAAAGCACTGAAGCTTTCTTT
>TRBV5-1|.|19|TRBJ1-5|TRBD1
CASSLSGGQGPNSNQPQHF
TGCGCCAGCAGCTTGTCTGGGGGACAGGGGCCGAATAGCAATCAGCCCCAGCATTTT
>TRBV7-6|.|21|TRBJ2-6|TRBD1
CASSFPIRAGQGGAGANVLTF
TGTGCCAGCAGCTTCCCAATCCGAGCGGGACAGGGCGGGGCTGGGGCCAACGTCCTGACTTTC
>TRBV6-5|.|14|TRBJ1-1|.
CASSPSGRITEAFF
TGTGCCAGCAGCCCCTCAGGGAGGATCACTGAAGCTTTCTTT
>TRBV15|.|15|TRBJ1-2|TRBD1
CATSGRTGAPYGYTF
TGTGCCACCAGCGGCCGGACAGGGGCACCCTATGGCTACACCTTC